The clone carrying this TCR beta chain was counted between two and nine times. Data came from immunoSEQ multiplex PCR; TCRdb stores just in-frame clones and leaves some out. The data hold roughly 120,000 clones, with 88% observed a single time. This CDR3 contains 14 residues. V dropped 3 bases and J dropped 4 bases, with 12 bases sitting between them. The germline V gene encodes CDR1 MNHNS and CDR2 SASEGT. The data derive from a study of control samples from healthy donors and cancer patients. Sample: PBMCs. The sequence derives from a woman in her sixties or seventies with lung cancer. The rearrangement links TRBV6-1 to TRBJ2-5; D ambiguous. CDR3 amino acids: CASSEREGRETQYF. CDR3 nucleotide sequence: TGTGCCAGCAGTGAGCGTGAAGGGCGAGAGACCCAGTACTTC.